Presented here are 9 T cell receptor beta chains from one specimen sequenced in a study of blood T cell repertoires in COVID-19. The method was immunoSEQ multiplex PCR; TCRdb's version includes in-frame clones alone and lacks a portion of them. This sample yields 95,000 to 100,000 clones, of which around 85% are seen a single time; 17% belongs to the top ten. Material for sequencing was peripheral blood. The receptors shown here come from a woman aged 60 to 75 with acute or convalescent COVID-19.

This clone was recorded at least ten times. Other DNA sequences in this sample translate to the same CDR3. The J gene is TRBJ1-5, the V gene TRBV7-2; 7 nucleotides line up with TRBD1. There are 14 residues in the CDR3. Trimming cost V 1 base and J 4 bases; bases outside gene matches: 1. Germline assignment: CDR1 SGHTA and CDR2 FQGNSA. This chain's CDR3 is CASSLDRGNQPQHF. The CDR3 DNA sequence: TGTGCCAGCAGCTTAGACAGGGGAAATCAGCCCCAGCATTTT.

The V gene is TRBV5-6, the J gene TRBJ2-1; D is perhaps TRBD1 (5 bases). The ends were cut back, 0 bases at V and 0 bases at J, with 10 bases in the middle. CDR1 is SGHDT, CDR2 YYEEEE, per germline. The CDR3 loop spans 16 amino acids. The CDR3 reads CASSLAPTASYNEQFF. In DNA, the CDR3 is TGTGCCAGCAGCTTGGCCCCGACAGCCTCCTACAATGAGCAGTTCTTC.

The rearrangement links TRBV3-1 (or the pseudogene TRBV3-2) to TRBJ2-7; D not resolved. In germline, CDR1 is LGHDT, CDR2 YNNKEL (reference sequence). V lost 3 bases, J lost 0 bases, and 12 bases lay in between. This CDR3 is built from 15 residues. CDR3 sequence: CASSHVPTSSYEQYF. The CDR3 bases are TGTGCCAGCAGCCATGTCCCTACGAGCTCCTACGAGCAGTACTTC.

The chain joins TRBV11-2 to TRBJ2-3; TRBD1 agrees at 12 bases. V dropped 1 base and J dropped 1; count of bases not matched to a gene: 9. Germline V CDR1 and CDR2: SGHAT, FQNNGV. The CDR3 runs to 19 residues. The CDR3 DNA reads TGTGCCAGCAGCTTAGGGGACAGGGGGCGCACCCGTGGCACAGATACGCAGTATTTT. It specifies CASSLGDRGRTRGTDTQYF.

This clone has only a few counts. The chain recombines TRBV6-6 with TRBJ2-7; 7 bases match TRBD2. J was trimmed by 6 bases and V by 3 bases; bases with no gene match: 2. In germline, CDR1 is MNHNY, CDR2 SVGAGI (reference sequence). The CDR3 loop spans 12 amino acids. The CDR3 DNA reads TGTGCCAGCAGTTATCCGGGGGGCGAGCAGTACTTC. It yields the protein CASSYPGGEQYF.

The chain joins TRBV27 to TRBJ1-1, with TRBD1 as a possible D gene (5 bases). The CDR3 is 13 amino acids. CDR1 MNHEY and CDR2 SMNVEV come from the germline V gene (reference sequence). V was shortened by 2 bases and J by 9 bases, with 13 bases between the two germline ends. Written as DNA, the CDR3 is TGTGCCAGCAGTTTACCCGGAGGGACCAAAGCTTTCTTT. Its translation is CASSLPGGTKAFF.

The chain combines TRBV7-9 with TRBJ2-3; 8 bases agree with TRBD2. The germline V gene has CDR1 SEHNR and CDR2 FQNEAQ (reference sequence). Trimming removed 5 bases from V and 0 bases from J; junction bases left unmatched: 4. This CDR3 is built from 15 residues. The CDR3, as DNA: TGTGCCAGCAGCAACGGACTAGCTAGCACAGATACGCAGTATTTT. Its protein is CASSNGLASTDTQYF.

The chain carries TRBV21-1 and TRBJ1-1. TRBV21-1 has pseudogene status. The CDR3 is 16 amino acids. Written as DNA, the CDR3 is TGTGCCAGCAGCAAAGATGCCAGGTGCGGGCTGAGTGAAGCTTTCTTT. Translation gives CASSKDARCGLSEAFF.

J is TRBJ2-7 and V is TRBV15, with 11 positions matching TRBD2. J was trimmed by 5 bases and V by 0 bases; bases with no gene match: 3. The CDR3 length is 15 residues. CDR1 and CDR2 from the germline V gene are LNHNV and YYDKDF (reference sequence). The CDR3 spells CATSRDGTSGDEQYF. In DNA form, the CDR3 reads TGTGCCACCAGCAGAGATGGGACTAGCGGCGACGAGCAGTACTTC. Together with reference TRBV15 and TRBJ2-7, the CDR3 gives the full variable domain: DAMVIQNPRYQVTQFGKPVTLSCSQTLNHNVMYWYQQKSSQAPKLLFHYYDKDFNNEADTPDNFQSRRPNTSFCFLDIRSPGLGDTAMYLCATSRDGTSGDEQYFGPGTRLTVT.